These T cell receptor beta chains were read from a single sample in a study of human T cells and chemical hapten exposure. TCRdb re-called the RACE reads through MiXCR, storing one row per CDR3 protein. The data show under 65,000 distinct CDR3 sequences, roughly 8.8% seen once. This material consisted of whole blood, taken in connection with sensitization to the hapten diphenylcyclopropenone (DPC). These receptors were collected from a woman aged 40 to 55 with alopecia areata. Some clones in this sample may be carry-over from other donors' samples. The CDR3 runs from the conserved cysteine through the conserved F or W. A D gene is named only where the DNA matches it firmly. Part of the rows lack a size; the others show once, few, many or a class for expanded clones.

abundance | j_gene | v_gene | d_gene | CDR3nt | CDR3aa
many | TRBJ1-1 | TRBV4-1 | TRBD1 | TGCGCCAGCAGCCAATTTGGGACAGGGGAAGCTTTCTTT | CASSQFGTGEAFF
few | TRBJ2-3 | TRBV9 | - | TGTGCCAGCAGCGTAGTTGAGGGTTGGTCAGATACGCAGTATTTT | CASSVVEGWSDTQYF
many | TRBJ1-3 | TRBV6-1 | TRBD1 | TGTGCCAGCAGCTCGGAGACAGGGGGCTCTGGAAACACCATATATTTT | CASSSETGGSGNTIYF
few | TRBJ2-5 | TRBV29-1 | - | TGCAGCGTTGCACAGCTTCAAGAGACCCAGTACTTC | CSVAQLQETQYF
many | TRBJ2-7 | TRBV27 | - | TGTGCCAGCAGTCCGATGCTCGAAAACGAGCAGTACTTC | CASSPMLENEQYF
many | TRBJ2-7 | TRBV27 | - | TGTGCCAGCAGTTTATCGGACGGCTGGGACGAGCAGTACTTC | CASSLSDGWDEQYF
few | TRBJ1-5 | TRBV7-9 | - | TGTGCCAGCAGTCTGGGGGGCCTCTTCAATCAGCCCCAGCATTTT | CASSLGGLFNQPQHF
- | TRBJ1-6 | TRBV6-5 | - | TGTGCCAGCAGAGAACAGGGTGGAAGAGATTCACCCCTCCACTTT | CASREQGGRDSPLHF
few | TRBJ2-2 | TRBV6-5 | TRBD1 | TGTGCCAGCATCGCAGGGGGCTCGGGCACCGGGGAGCTGTTTTTT | CASIAGGSGTGELFF
many | TRBJ1-2 | TRBV7-9 | - | TGTGCCAGCCTCGGGGCGCCGGTGGAGGGCTACACCTTC | CASLGAPVEGYTF
many | TRBJ1-2 | TRBV5-1 | TRBD1 | TGCGCCAGCAGCTCAGCCGGGACAGACTATGGCTACACCTTC | CASSSAGTDYGYTF
many | TRBJ1-1 | TRBV29-1 | - | TGCAGCACGGAAAGGGGAGGGTCTGAAGCTTTCTTT | CSTERGGSEAFF
few | TRBJ1-5 | TRBV4-2 | - | TGTGCCAGCAGCCAAGACAGTAGCAATCAGCCCCAGCATTTT | CASSQDSSNQPQHF
- | TRBJ2-7 | TRBV20-1 | TRBD2 | TGCAGTGCTAGAGGGGCTAGCGGATGGTACGAGCAGTACTTC | CSARGASGWYEQYF
- | TRBJ2-7 | TRBV29-1 | TRBD1 | TGCAGCGGAGTAGCCGGGACAGAGTCGTCCGAGCAGTACTTC | CSGVAGTESSEQYF
- | TRBJ2-7 | TRBV28 | - | TGTGCTCCTCCTAAGGGCCCGGGACCCACCTACGAGCAGTACTTC | CAPPKGPGPTYEQYF
many | TRBJ2-7 | TRBV15 | - | TGTGCCACCAGCAAAGGGGCCGGGGAGCAGTACTTC | CATSKGAGEQYF
many | TRBJ2-1 | TRBV20-1 | - | TGCAGTGCTAGAGTCAATGAGCAGTTCTTC | CSARVNEQFF
- | TRBJ1-5 | TRBV19 | - | TGTGCCAGTACCCGGGAGGGCGACGGACAGCCCCAGCATTTT | CASTREGDGQPQHF
few | TRBJ1-5 | TRBV6-1 | TRBD1 | TGTGCCAGCAGTGAAGCCAGGGACAGGAGACTTAATAGCAATCAGCCCCAGCATTTT | CASSEARDRRLNSNQPQHF
few | TRBJ1-2 | TRBV18 | TRBD1 | TGTGCCAGCTACTTGGACAGGGACGGCTACACCTTC | CASYLDRDGYTF
many | TRBJ2-1 | TRBV2 | - | TGTGCCAGCAGTCACGAACCGGGGGACTCCTACAATGAGCAGTTCTTC | CASSHEPGDSYNEQFF
- | TRBJ2-3 | TRBV4-1 | - | TGCGCCAGCAGCCAAGTTGGCGGGGACACAGATACGCAGTATTTT | CASSQVGGDTDTQYF
many | TRBJ1-1 | TRBV4-1 | - | TGCGCCAGCAGCCAAGATCGGGGTTTGAACACTGAAGCTTTCTTT | CASSQDRGLNTEAFF
many | TRBJ1-5 | TRBV20-1 | - | TGCAGTGCTCGCCACCCTCCGGGACAAGCTTCTCCGTCGGGCAATCAGCCCCAGCATTTT | CSARHPPGQASPSGNQPQHF